The 15 T cell receptor beta chains presented below share a single source sample, sequenced in a study of cytomegalovirus exposure and HLA in healthy donors. Researchers ran the PCR with 60 Vbeta and 13 Jbeta primers. This table comes from immunoSEQ multiplex PCR, and its TCRdb copy is limited to in-frame clones, with some not included. The data hold around 190,000 clones, with about 77% observed a single time. Sequencing was performed on PBMCs. The receptors derive from a man younger than 40 in good health and CMV-seropositive.

This clone was found a few times. V gene TRBV25-1 combines with J gene TRBJ2-7; TRBD1 is a possible D gene (6 bases). Germline CDR1 is MGHDK and CDR2 is SYGVNS. The germline V and J ends were trimmed by 2 bases and 2 bases, with 10 bases remaining between them. This CDR3 is 14 amino acids long. The CDR3, as DNA: TGTGCCAGCAGTGAAAGGACAGTCCCCTACGAGCAGTACTTC. Residues: CASSERTVPYEQYF.

Regarding this clone: At the DNA level, this CDR3 is encoded by other sequences in the same sample as well. In nucleotides, the CDR3 is TGTGCCAGCAGCCACCTCATGGGGGACTCTGAAGCTTTCTTT. Protein: CASSHLMGDSEAFF. The J gene is TRBJ1-1, the V gene TRBV4-2, with D possibly being TRBD1 (5 bases). The CDR3 is 14 residues long. In germline, CDR1 is LGHNA, CDR2 YNFKEQ. Trimming cost V 3 bases and J 6 bases, with 14 bases left between them.

This clone was recorded only once. The V call is TRBV5-1, the J call TRBJ2-3; a weak D match, TRBD1 (5 bases). CDR1 is SGHRS, CDR2 YFSETQ, per germline. Trimming shortened V by 2 bases and J by 0 bases, and 10 bases separated the two germline ends. This CDR3 is built from 15 residues. The CDR3 loop reads CASSLGQSSTDTQYF. As DNA, the CDR3 is TGCGCCAGCAGCTTAGGACAATCTAGCACAGATACGCAGTATTTT. Based on the CDR3 plus reference TRBV5-1 and TRBJ2-3, the full variable domain is KAGVTQTPRYLIKTRGQQVTLSCSPISGHRSVSWYQQTPGQGLQFLFEYFSETQRNKGNFPGRFSGRQFSNSRSEMNVSTLELGDSALYLCASSLGQSSTDTQYFGPGTRLTVL.

This clone was counted once. This chain joins TRBV14 and TRBJ2-7, with 16 bases fitting TRBD2. J lost 7 bases, V lost 4 bases, and 7 bases had no gene match. The CDR3 totals 16 residues. The germline CDR1 and CDR2 sequences are SGHDN and FVKESK. Written as DNA, the CDR3 is TGTGCCAGCAGCCGAATAGGGACTAGCGGGAGGGCAGAGCAGTACTTC. It is translated as CASSRIGTSGRAEQYF.

This chain connects TRBV10-3 to TRBJ2-7; TRBD2 matches 8 bases. The germline gives CDR1 ENHRY, CDR2 SYGVKD. The CDR3 consists of 12 residues. V shed 7 bases and J 5 bases; nucleotides not matched to a gene: 4. CDR3 in amino acids: CAIKGGGNEQYF. CDR3 coding DNA: TGTGCCATCAAGGGCGGGGGGAACGAGCAGTACTTC.

The rearrangement links TRBV21-1 to TRBJ1-2. TRBV21-1 is labeled a pseudogene. This CDR3 contains 14 residues. The CDR3 nucleotides read TGTGCCAGCAGCAAGGGGGCGGGGGGCCCTGGCTACACCTTC. It codes for CASSKGAGGPGYTF.

The chain joins TRBV5-1 to TRBJ2-3; 8 bases fit TRBD1. Unmatched junction bases numbered 8, after V lost 1 base and J lost 1 base. Germline V gives CDR1 SGHRS, CDR2 YFSETQ. The CDR3 contains 17 residues. The CDR3 bases are TGCGCCAGCAGCTTGAGGGGACAGGCTCGGGGCACAGATACGCAGTATTTT. It translates to CASSLRGQARGTDTQYF.

The V gene is TRBV6-4, the J gene TRBJ2-3; 11 bases line up with TRBD2. Germline V CDR1 and CDR2: MRHNA, SNTAGT. This CDR3 has 13 amino acids. J lost 12 bases, V lost 6 bases, and 8 bases had no gene match. CDR3 DNA: TGTGCCAGCAGCCCCACTAGCGGGGGCCCCCAGTATTTT. Amino acid sequence: CASSPTSGGPQYF.

The CDR3 nucleotides read TGTGCCAGCAGTTGGGGAGCGGGAGGCTCCCAAGGCGAGCAGTACTTC. The encoded protein is CASSWGAGGSQGEQYF. The chain carries TRBV6-6 and TRBJ2-7, with 9 bases identical to TRBD2. The CDR3 has 16 amino acids. V lost 4 bases, J lost 6 bases, and 13 bases stayed unmatched. CDR1 and CDR2 (germline): MNHNY, SVGAGI (reference sequence).

The V and J genes are TRBV4-1 and TRBJ2-7, with TRBD2 matching 8 bases. This CDR3 region has 15 residues. Germline trimming cut 2 bases from V and 3 bases from J; bases unmatched to any gene: 6. CDR1 and CDR2 (germline): MGHRA, YSYEKL. Here the CDR3 DNA reads TGCGCCAGCAGCCAACATAGCGGGACGATCTACGAGCAGTACTTC. Translation: CASSQHSGTIYEQYF.

This clone occurred a few times. V is TRBV2 and J is TRBJ1-5, with 7 nucleotides matching TRBD1. The CDR3 is 16 amino acids. Germline V CDR1 and CDR2: SNHLY, FYNNEI. Germline trimming cut 6 bases from V and 2 bases from J; bases unmatched to any gene: 10. CDR3 sequence: CASRPNRGSGNQPQHF. CDR3 DNA: TGTGCCAGCAGACCGAACAGGGGTTCCGGCAATCAGCCCCAGCATTTT.

The V call is TRBV4-3, the J call TRBJ1-3; D is unclear. V was trimmed by 1 base and J by 0 bases, leaving 16 bases between them. CDR1 LGHNA and CDR2 YSLEER come from the germline V gene. This CDR3 comprises 18 residues. The CDR3 DNA is TGCGCCAGCAGCCAAGGGGTACTGATGGAGCACTCTGGAAACACCATATATTTT. Its translation: CASSQGVLMEHSGNTIYF.

The chain is built from TRBV7-2 and TRBJ2-3; 14 bases fit TRBD2. This CDR3 has 16 amino acids. Germline V CDR1 and CDR2: SGHTA, FQGNSA. V shed 0 bases, J shed 7 bases, and the junction held 3 bases outside the gene matches. Written as DNA, the CDR3 is TGTGCCAGCAGCTTAGCGGGACTAGCGGGAGAGAATACGCAGTATTTT. Its protein product is CASSLAGLAGENTQYF.

V gene TRBV4-3 combines with J gene TRBJ1-1, with 7 bases matching TRBD1. With 5 bases clipped from V and 5 bases from J, the junction kept 8 bases outside the gene matches. Germline loops: CDR1 LGHNA, CDR2 YSLEER. This CDR3 region has 14 residues. DNA for the CDR3: TGCGCCAGCAGCACGGACAGGCGAGGGACTGAAGCTTTCTTT. Translation: CASSTDRRGTEAFF.

The chain couples TRBV6-5 to TRBJ1-4, with D hard to call. CDR3 length equals 12 residues. Trimming cost V 6 bases and J 13 bases, with 15 bases left between them. Germline CDR1 is MNHEY and CDR2 is SVGAGI. The CDR3 sequence is CASRPEGGRLFF. Here the CDR3 DNA reads TGTGCCAGCAGACCGGAGGGAGGCAGACTGTTTTTT.